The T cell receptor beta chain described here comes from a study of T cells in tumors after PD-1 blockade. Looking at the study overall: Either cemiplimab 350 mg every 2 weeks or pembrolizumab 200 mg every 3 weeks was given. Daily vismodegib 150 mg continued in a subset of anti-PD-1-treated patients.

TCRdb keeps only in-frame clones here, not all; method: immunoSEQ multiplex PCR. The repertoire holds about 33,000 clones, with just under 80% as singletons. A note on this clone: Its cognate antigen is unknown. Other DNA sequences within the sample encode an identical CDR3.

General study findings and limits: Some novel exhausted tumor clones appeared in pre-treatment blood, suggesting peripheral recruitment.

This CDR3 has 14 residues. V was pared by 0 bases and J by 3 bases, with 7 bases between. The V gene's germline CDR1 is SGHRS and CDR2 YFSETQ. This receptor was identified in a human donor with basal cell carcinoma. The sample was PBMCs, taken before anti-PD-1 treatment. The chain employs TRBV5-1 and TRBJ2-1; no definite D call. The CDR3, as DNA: TGCGCCAGCAGCTTGGTCGGCGTCTACAATGAGCAGTTCTTC. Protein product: CASSLVGVYNEQFF.